This T cell receptor (beta chain) comes out of a study of beta chain features in type 1 diabetes (dated by TCRdb to 2017 to 2018). Regarding the complete study: Mean age, gender distribution, total cell number and subset yield did not differ between patients and healthy donors. A total of under 120,000,000 sorted cells were examined across all samples, and RNA yield correlated strongly with the number of cells per subset. In the study, recently diagnosed type 1 diabetes patients and matched healthy donors were compared on the TCRB repertoires of their sorted circulating CD4+ T cell subsets. Regulatory and stem cell-like memory subsets were isolated from only 8 patients and roughly eight healthy donors, whereas naive and central memory subsets came from all 30 or so donors.

The germline V gene (reference sequence) provides CDR1 LNHDA and CDR2 SQIVND. The germline V end is reduced by 3 bases and the J end by 0 bases; junction bases left unmatched: 5. The CDR3 contains 15 residues, cysteine and phenylalanine counted. Here the CDR3 DNA is all that survives: 45 bases in frame from base 1. The High Capacity cDNA Reverse Transcription Kit was used to reverse transcribe all of the isolated RNA, meaning that expressed TCRB transcripts were what got sequenced. Naive, central memory and regulatory T cell samples underwent deep immunoSEQ sequencing, averaging about 3.57 million total reads per sample. Sorted cells were lysed in RLT buffer, and RNA was extracted using DNase-treated RNeasy Micro or Mini kits according to cell number. To prevent cross-contamination, each cell subset was processed individually, whereas patient and healthy donor samples were processed jointly. Using the immunoSEQ multiplex PCR, TCRB sequences were amplified from cDNA into 87-bp fragments spanning the CDR3 region. Amplicons were sequenced on the Illumina HiSeq platform. In the original analysis: PCR bias was corrected computationally using synthetic template baselines, and reads within Hamming distance 2 were collapsed, with unmergeable singletons discarded. Reads were aligned against IMGT so that V, D and J genes, CDR3 length and insertions or deletions at six rearrangement sites could be assigned. Within each subset, clonotype counts were normalized to sorted cell number, after which true diversity and Gini coefficients were computed with the tcR R package. The overlap coefficient, calculated on TCRB nucleotide sequences, was used to measure repertoire sharing. As a proxy for the pre-selection repertoire, out-of-frame TCRB sequences from naive cells were analyzed. TCRdb stores this immuneACCESS table with in-frame sequences only. Part of the clones is absent; in the studies checked, under half of the shortfall reflects unresolved V genes, and no reason is known for the rest. V and J calls plus clone size are reproduced from that table; the DNA served to infer D and trimming. The sample table holds approximately 400,000 clones, of which approximately 15% were seen once. About 0.02% of the sample is held by the ten biggest clonotypes.

This clone has more than one count but fewer than ten. What this receptor recognizes is not known. No clone much larger than this one lies a single base away; base qualities are absent. Each donor gave one peripheral blood draw, averaging approximately 0.12 L, which was collected into heparinised tubes. Naive, central memory, regulatory and stem cell-like memory CD4+ T cells were sorted on a BD FACSAria II using a panel including CD45RO, CCR7, CD25, CD127, CD95 and CD27. Purity was above 95% for every sorted population. PBMCs were separated immediately by Lymphoprep density gradient centrifugation and were stained directly, without being cultured. To minimize batch effects, samples were stained and sorted in pairs, one healthy donor with one patient per experiment. Broader findings and caveats from the paper: At VDJ recombination sites, type 1 diabetes patients had fewer insertions and more deleted nucleotides, which implies abnormalities in thymic rearrangement. PCR may preferentially amplify shorter templates, but because patient and control samples were amplified and corrected together, any resulting skew would affect both groups equally. Sequencing cDNA rather than genomic DNA could over-represent highly expressing activated cells, although activation and CD3 levels did not differ between groups. In all four CD4+ subsets, TCRB CDR3 length was moderately but significantly shorter in type 1 diabetes patients. Naive, central memory and regulatory TCRB repertoires appeared to be more alike among patients than among healthy donors. Because the HLA sub-analyses included only small numbers of individuals, any influence of HLA type on TCRB rearrangement was left unresolved.

The sequenced sample consisted of naive CD4+ T cells from blood. The cell subset or site label of this sample denotes: true naive CD4+ T cells. The receptor comes from a woman aged 18-30 years in good health. Rearrangement joined TRBV19 to TRBJ2-7; 7 junctional bases match TRBD1. The DNA sequence follows: TGTGCCAGTAGTATTCCGGGACAGAGCTCCTACGAGCAGTACTTC. Its translation is CASSIPGQSSYEQYF.